These T cell receptor beta chains were read from a single sample in a study of blood T cell repertoires in COVID-19. Measured with immunoSEQ multiplex PCR; TCRdb has only the in-frame clones, and not every one. The repertoire holds about 280,000 clones, around nine tenths seen once, with 2% to 2.5% in the top ten. Input material: PBMCs or T cells enriched from blood (not recorded which). Source of these receptors: a woman aged 60-75 years in a cohort exposed to, infected with or recovered from COVID-19 (not recorded which). Both conserved end residues are trimmed from each CDR3.

AWRPGQGNLDTQY,13,TRBV30,TRBJ2-3
ASSPRSISTDTQY,13,TRBV3-1/TRBV3-2,TRBJ2-3
ASSYFGTVYGYT,12,TRBV7-8,TRBJ1-2
ASSFNVGEQY,10,TRBV28,TRBJ2-7
ASSLNSDRGRREQF,14,TRBV5-4,TRBJ2-1
ASSYEKPGTSGAYEQY,16,TRBV6-2/TRBV6-3,TRBJ2-7
ATIDRGLSSRAQH,13,TRBV19,TRBJ1-5
ASSLELAAYNEQF,13,TRBV11-2,TRBJ2-1
ASSGPGTGEEKLF,13,TRBV7-8,TRBJ1-4
ASSSGQGNTIY,11,TRBV27,TRBJ1-3
ASSWAGASSGANVLT,15,TRBV19,TRBJ2-6
ASSHGTGDSPLH,12,TRBV5-1,TRBJ1-6
ASSSTSYEQY,10,TRBV4-1,TRBJ2-7
ASSQEVQGGGYT,12,TRBV3-1/TRBV3-2,TRBJ1-2
ASSGNRGEQY,10,TRBV21-1,TRBJ2-7
ASSPPGGLAGRHEQY,15,TRBV18,TRBJ2-7
ASSLGTSGSPYEQY,14,TRBV7-2,TRBJ2-7
ASSQPGTLSGELF,13,TRBV4-1,TRBJ2-2
ASSPPGVNTIY,11,TRBV27,TRBJ1-3
ASGAGLPSSGNTIY,14,TRBV2,TRBJ1-3
ASSQGQGKNSPLH,13,TRBV4-2,TRBJ1-6
ASSFGTVGNTIY,12,TRBV5-4,TRBJ1-3
ASSLAGGPLNEQF,13,TRBV28,TRBJ2-1
ASSKLAPSYNEQF,13,TRBV21-1,TRBJ2-1
ASSPPKGQGPYGYT,14,TRBV18,TRBJ1-2
ASSRSTFRTSGMHF,14,TRBV14,TRBJ2-1
ASSFQSKGRNQPQH,14,TRBV28,TRBJ1-5
ASSNRGRDYGYT,12,TRBV6-5,TRBJ1-2
ASSYGAGPGQY,11,TRBV6-5,TRBJ2-7
ASSFSSGSYEQY,12,TRBV7-8,TRBJ2-7
ASSLDRAWEVSGANVLT,17,TRBV11-2,TRBJ2-6
ASSPPTSGAGEQY,13,TRBV6-2/TRBV6-3,TRBJ2-7
ASSPPGVKSEKLF,13,TRBV7-9,TRBJ1-4
ASSHSGSLGEKLF,13,TRBV4-1,TRBJ1-4
ASSIRSFGGTDQPQH,15,TRBV19,TRBJ1-5
ASSPQAGGFEQY,12,TRBV28,TRBJ2-7
ASSFLGTADEKLF,13,TRBV5-1,TRBJ1-4
ASSRGQGGSSETQY,14,TRBV9,TRBJ2-5
AWSAGGNSPLH,11,TRBV30,TRBJ1-6
ASSQDIGTDTQY,12,TRBV4-3,TRBJ2-3
ASSWGQGARNTEAF,14,TRBV5-4,TRBJ1-1
ASSLGRVLSGANVLT,15,TRBV13,TRBJ2-6
ASSEVWGDSGANVLT,15,TRBV19,TRBJ2-6
ASSRLEGVGAF,11,TRBV19,TRBJ1-1
ASSFLAGTGELF,12,TRBV11-2,TRBJ2-2
ASSLGTDYNQPQH,13,TRBV28,TRBJ1-5
ASRKQNYNEQF,11,TRBV6-5,TRBJ2-1
ASSLSRGTEAF,11,TRBV28,TRBJ1-1
ASSQDATGTNQPQH,14,TRBV3-1/TRBV3-2,TRBJ1-5
ASKTGPNTGELF,12,TRBV9,TRBJ2-2
ASRTSGIYEQY,11,TRBV5-1,TRBJ2-7
ASSFGGTTRARGETQY,16,TRBV5-5,TRBJ2-5
ASSLGGGGDLQETQY,15,TRBV7-8,TRBJ2-5
ASSVAGEETQY,11,TRBV11-1,TRBJ2-5
ASSYGGPYEQY,11,TRBV6-5,TRBJ2-7
ASSISGQAVNEQY,13,TRBV19,TRBJ2-7
ASSFSGNSYNEQF,13,TRBV6-5,TRBJ2-1
ASSLSNQGAQYEQY,14,TRBV11-1,TRBJ2-7
ASSPGDRGISPLH,13,TRBV9,TRBJ1-6
AWSVTRDSLEKLF,13,TRBV30,TRBJ1-4